This T cell receptor (beta chain) came from a study of cytomegalovirus exposure and HLA in healthy donors. Whole-study results and caveats: There were 150 or so TCR beta chains listed as cytomegalovirus-associated. As was reported, the HLA-A and HLA-B alleles of most subjects were accurately predicted from TCR beta sequences. The authors judged a highly shared variant cluster likely a sequencing artifact.

This CDR3 is 13 amino acids long. The germline V and J ends were trimmed by 4 bases and 7 bases, with 13 bases remaining between them. Per the germline V gene, CDR1 is SGHAT and CDR2 is FQNNGV. This PCR relied on a set of 60 Vbeta primers and 13 Jbeta primers. Profiled with immunoSEQ multiplex PCR; TCRdb holds only in-frame clones, not every one. The table shows about 110,000 clones, with 50% to 70% occurring only once. Note on this clone: The antigen is undetermined.

This chain joins TRBV11-2 and TRBJ1-2; D not resolved. The sequenced sample consisted of PBMCs. The receptor was isolated from a man aged 25-40 years in good health and CMV-seropositive. The CDR3 spells CASSSNTLPGYTF. CDR3 nucleotide sequence: TGTGCCAGCAGCTCTAATACCCTGCCTGGCTACACCTTC.